The entry below gives a single T cell receptor (beta chain) sequence along with its context. Its antigen is currently unknown. Genomic DNA acted as the template from which TCR beta VDJ combination and CDR3 sequence profiling were carried out. From the reads, TCRdb called clonotypes with MiXCR, one entry per CDR3 protein. The top ten hold around 1.3% of the sample, which has 250,000 to 350,000 distinct CDR3 sequences, 45% to 65% seen once. The sample belongs to a study of CD8+CD57+ T cells in acquired aplastic anemia. The study, taken as a whole, reports: Patients versus controls showed no significant CD8+ Simpson's diversity difference. The number of CD8+ CDR3 sequences shared by patients and controls was twenty-nine.

Germline V CDR1 and CDR2: SGHNT, YYREEE (reference sequence). There are 14 residues in the CDR3. Trimming took 5 bases from V and 3 from J, leaving 9 bases between them. Previously, flow cytometry had revealed CD8+CD57+ cell expansion in the patients chosen for sequencing. Severe acquired aplastic anemia was present in all patients. Blood sampling was performed on the patients, and none of them had received therapy by then. Sequenced material: sorted CD4+, CD8+, or CD8+CD57+ T cells (not recorded which) from PBMCs. The sequence came from a human donor with aplastic anemia. V gene TRBV5-4 combines with J gene TRBJ1-6; D unclear. This CDR3 reads CASSGEGYNSPLHF. The CDR3 region has the DNA TGTGCCAGCAGTGGGGAGGGCTATAATTCACCCCTCCACTTT.